The rows below give T cell receptor beta chains drawn from one sample of a study of cytomegalovirus exposure and HLA in healthy donors. Assay used: immunoSEQ multiplex PCR; TCRdb lists only in-frame clones, some missing. The sample includes some 150,000 clones, 68% of them seen just once. Sequencing input: PBMCs. Receptors originate from a man in his 60s in good health and CMV-seronegative. Both conserved end residues are part of each CDR3. A D gene is named only where the DNA matches it firmly. Clone size is stated in some rows and not others, as once, few, many or a class when expanded.

D: TRBD2; J: TRBJ2-2; size: .; V: TRBV9; CDR3: CASSVRLLAGGSAGELFF; DNA: TGTGCCAGCAGCGTACGTTTACTAGCGGGAGGATCGGCCGGGGAGCTGTTTTTT
D: TRBD2; J: TRBJ2-2; size: .; V: TRBV11-3; CDR3: CASSLAGGSGNTGELFF; DNA: TGTGCCAGCAGCTTAGCGGGCGGGAGCGGGAACACCGGGGAGCTGTTTTTT
D: TRBD1; J: TRBJ1-5; size: .; V: TRBV7-6; CDR3: CASSLGGDRLYF; DNA: TGTGCCAGCAGCTTAGGGGGGGACAGGTTGTATTTT
D: TRBD1; J: TRBJ1-1; size: many; V: TRBV28; CDR3: CASSPPQGVNTEAFF; DNA: TGTGCCAGCAGTCCACCTCAGGGGGTGAACACTGAAGCTTTCTTT
D: TRBD2; J: TRBJ2-3; size: few; V: TRBV6-6; CDR3: CASNSREVADTQYF; DNA: TGTGCCAGCAATTCCCGGGAGGTCGCAGATACGCAGTATTTT
D: TRBD1; J: TRBJ1-4; size: .; V: TRBV15; CDR3: CATSRVRTGTGDFENEKLFF; DNA: TGTGCCACCAGCAGAGTGCGAACCGGGACAGGGGACTTCGAAAATGAAAAACTGTTTTTT
D: .; J: TRBJ2-1; size: .; V: TRBV20-1; CDR3: CSASPGEEQFF; DNA: TGCAGTGCTAGCCCAGGTGAAGAGCAGTTCTTC
D: .; J: TRBJ1-1; size: .; V: TRBV5-1; CDR3: CASSLVGGPLNTEAFF; DNA: TGCGCCAGCAGCTTGGTCGGGGGGCCCCTCAACACTGAAGCTTTCTTT
D: .; J: TRBJ1-1; size: few; V: TRBV5-4; CDR3: CASSLLGRGEAFF; DNA: TGTGCCAGCAGCTTATTGGGGAGGGGAGAAGCTTTCTTT
D: TRBD1; J: TRBJ2-7; size: .; V: TRBV5-1; CDR3: CASSLVTGAVTYEQYF; DNA: TGCGCCAGCAGCTTGGTTACAGGGGCAGTTACCTACGAGCAGTACTTC
D: TRBD1; J: TRBJ2-6; size: .; V: TRBV4-1; CDR3: CASSQGQGEPGANVLTF; DNA: TGCGCCAGCAGCCAGGGACAGGGGGAACCTGGGGCCAACGTCCTGACTTTC
D: .; J: TRBJ2-1; size: .; V: TRBV19; CDR3: CASSIASIGGSEQFF; DNA: TGTGCCAGTAGTATAGCCTCTATTGGGGGCAGTGAGCAGTTCTTC
D: TRBD2; J: TRBJ2-1; size: .; V: TRBV7-3; CDR3: CASSPQRLAYNEQFF; DNA: TGTGCCAGCAGCCCCCAAAGACTAGCGTACAATGAGCAGTTCTTC
D: .; J: TRBJ2-1; size: few; V: TRBV12-5; CDR3: CASGLVRSAVYNEQFF; DNA: TGTGCTAGTGGTTTGGTAAGGTCAGCGGTCTACAATGAGCAGTTCTTC
D: .; J: TRBJ1-2; size: once; V: TRBV5-4; CDR3: CASSLAHAPGAINYGYTF; DNA: TGTGCCAGCAGCTTGGCCCATGCTCCAGGGGCCATTAACTATGGCTACACCTTC
D: .; J: TRBJ2-7; size: .; V: TRBV19; CDR3: CASSIGRREEQHF; DNA: TGTGCCAGTAGTATAGGTCGGAGAGAAGAGCAGCACTTC
D: .; J: TRBJ1-1; size: few; V: TRBV6-6; CDR3: CASSYSTGNTEAFF; DNA: TGTGCCAGCAGTTACTCGACGGGGAACACTGAAGCTTTCTTT
D: .; J: TRBJ2-7; size: .; V: TRBV19; CDR3: CASTPGIPGSSHAREQYF; DNA: TGTGCCAGTACCCCTGGTATCCCAGGCTCCAGTCACGCACGAGAGCAGTACTTC
D: .; J: TRBJ1-2; size: .; V: TRBV28; CDR3: CASSLEQPSNYGYTF; DNA: TGTGCCAGCAGTTTAGAACAGCCATCTAACTATGGCTACACCTTC
D: .; J: TRBJ2-7; size: .; V: TRBV28; CDR3: CASSLSDSSYEQYF; DNA: TGTGCCAGCAGTTTATCGGACAGTTCCTACGAGCAGTACTTC
D: .; J: TRBJ2-3; size: .; V: TRBV7-9; CDR3: CASSLESGPPTDTQYF; DNA: TGTGCCAGCAGCTTAGAAAGCGGGCCACCCACAGATACGCAGTATTTT
D: TRBD2; J: TRBJ2-3; size: .; V: TRBV2; CDR3: CASSDGTSGLIDTQYF; DNA: TGTGCCAGCAGTGACGGGACTAGCGGCCTGATTGATACGCAGTATTTT
D: .; J: TRBJ1-2; size: .; V: TRBV7-8; CDR3: CASSLARDYGYTF; DNA: TGTGCCAGCAGCTTAGCGCGGGATTATGGCTACACCTTC
D: .; J: TRBJ1-2; size: .; V: TRBV2; CDR3: CATGGYTF; DNA: TGTGCTACCGGTGGCTACACCTTC
D: .; J: TRBJ1-1; size: .; V: TRBV18; CDR3: CASSPPAAGLAKSEAFF; DNA: TGTGCCAGCTCACCACCGGCGGCAGGGCTGGCGAAATCTGAAGCTTTCTTT
D: .; J: TRBJ1-2; size: .; V: TRBV27; CDR3: CASSSLLSNSRLIIHTF; DNA: TGTGCCAGCAGTTCTTTACTCAGCAACTCAAGACTAATAATCCACACCTTC
D: .; J: TRBJ1-3; size: .; V: TRBV28; CDR3: CASSLLDSGNTIYF; DNA: TGTGCCAGCAGCCTCCTGGACAGTGGAAACACCATATATTTT
D: .; J: TRBJ1-4; size: .; V: TRBV5-1; CDR3: CASSRAGAGEKLFF; DNA: TGCGCCAGCAGCCGTGCGGGCGCGGGTGAAAAACTGTTTTTT
D: TRBD1; J: TRBJ1-6; size: few; V: TRBV19; CDR3: CASSRQGDNSPLHF; DNA: TGTGCCAGTAGCCGACAGGGGGATAATTCACCCCTCCACTTT
D: .; J: TRBJ1-1; size: .; V: TRBV5-1; CDR3: CASSSYTEAFF; DNA: TGCGCCAGCAGCTCTTACACTGAAGCTTTCTTT
D: TRBD1; J: TRBJ2-1; size: .; V: TRBV10-2; CDR3: CASGTGLKGNEQFF; DNA: TGCGCCAGCGGGACAGGCTTAAAGGGGAATGAGCAGTTCTTC
D: .; J: TRBJ2-7; size: .; V: TRBV7-2; CDR3: CASSWDSPGEQYF; DNA: TGTGCCAGCAGCTGGGACTCCCCGGGCGAGCAGTACTTC
D: .; J: TRBJ1-1; size: .; V: TRBV5-4; CDR3: CASSLGHRVGITEAFF; DNA: TGTGCCAGCAGCTTGGGCCACAGGGTGGGGATTACTGAAGCTTTCTTT
D: .; J: TRBJ2-3; size: .; V: TRBV28; CDR3: CASKSRGMGTDTQYF; DNA: TGTGCCAGCAAATCCCGGGGGATGGGCACAGATACGCAGTATTTT
D: TRBD2; J: TRBJ2-7; size: .; V: TRBV7-8; CDR3: CASSLNDERGPYEQYF; DNA: TGTGCCAGCAGCTTAAACGATGAGCGGGGCCCCTACGAGCAGTACTTC